Following are 15 T cell receptor beta chains from one sample sequenced in a study of cytomegalovirus exposure and HLA in healthy donors (dated by TCRdb to 2016 to 2017). Receptors were amplified or captured by the immunoSEQ multiplex PCR assay. A mixture of 60 forward primers for TCR Vbeta segments and 13 reverse primers for TCR Jbeta segments was used in the multiplex PCR. Drawn from immuneACCESS, this table holds only the in-frame rearrangements with V and J called that TCRdb kept. Clones are partly lost; checked studies trace under half to an unresolved V gene and leave the rest unexplained. This sample lists 150,000 to 200,000 clones; about four fifths were detected once. The biggest ten clones account for 1.5% to 2% of the sample. Sequences were obtained from PBMCs. Receptors were obtained from a man aged 18 to 35 in good health and CMV-seronegative.

The chain couples TRBV27 to TRBJ2-1, with TRBD2 matching over 12 bases. J was trimmed by 3 bases and V by 8 bases; bases with no gene match: 5. Per germline, CDR1 MNHEY and CDR2 SMNVEV (reference sequence). The CDR3 sequence is 15 residues long. The CDR3 DNA sequence: TGTGCCAGCGGGGGACTAGCGGGTAACTACAATGAGCAGTTCTTC. Protein product: CASGGLAGNYNEQFF.

The CDR3 nucleotides read TGTGCCAGCAGCTTGGGCACCGGGGGGGTAGGTTCCTACAATGAGCAGTTCTTC. This gives the protein CASSLGTGGVGSYNEQFF. V gene TRBV5-4 combines with J gene TRBJ2-1; 8 bases align to TRBD2. Germline-derived CDR1 and CDR2 are SGHNT and YYREEE (reference sequence). The CDR3 loop spans 18 amino acids. The trim removed 0 bases at V and 1 base at J, leaving 9 bases unmatched.

This clone was seen only once. The rearrangement links TRBV7-2 to TRBJ2-6; a possible D gene is TRBD1 (5 bases). The V gene lost 5 bases and the J gene lost 0 bases, with 8 bases spanning the gap. Germline values: CDR1 SGHTA, CDR2 FQGNSA. The length of the CDR3 is 15 residues. The CDR3 loop is CASSRQPSGANVLTF. For the CDR3, the DNA is TGTGCCAGCAGCCGACAGCCCTCTGGGGCCAACGTCCTGACTTTC.

This clone was seen a handful of times. The CDR3 region has the DNA TGTGCCAGCAGCGAGGACAGGGGGCGTGGCACAGATACGCAGTATTTT. Its translation: CASSEDRGRGTDTQYF. V usage is TRBV25-1 and J usage is TRBJ2-3; 11 nucleotides line up with TRBD1. Germline CDR1 MGHDK, CDR2 SYGVNS. The CDR3 loop spans 16 amino acids. The ends lost 6 bases at V and 1 base at J; junction bases unmatched: 6.

J is TRBJ2-5 and V is TRBV7-9; D perhaps matches TRBD1 (6 bases). The V gene's germline CDR1 is SEHNR and CDR2 FQNEAQ (reference sequence). The V end was cut by 2 bases, the J end by 5 bases, with 15 bases between. The CDR3 runs 15 residues. The CDR3 reads CASSLTGRRDETQYF. The CDR3 bases are TGTGCCAGCAGCTTAACAGGGCGGCGTGATGAGACCCAGTACTTC.

The genes are TRBV6-5 and TRBJ2-2; possible D gene TRBD1, 5 bases. The length of the CDR3 is 14 residues. V lost 5 bases to trimming and J lost 5 bases, with 12 bases between them. The germline V gene encodes CDR1 MNHEY and CDR2 SVGAGI. The CDR3, as DNA: TGTGCCAGCAGTCGCAGTTCAGGGACCGGGGAGCTGTTTTTT. It codes for CASSRSSGTGELFF.

The genes are TRBV9 and TRBJ2-2; 7 nucleotides line up with TRBD2. Germline CDR1 is SGDLS and CDR2 is YYNGEE. V dropped 1 base and J dropped 7; count of bases not matched to a gene: 10. The CDR3 runs 16 residues. The CDR3 DNA sequence: TGTGCCAGCAGCGTACTCGCGGGAGTGGTCGGCGGGGAGCTGTTTTTT. Encoded protein: CASSVLAGVVGGELFF.

CDR3 bases: TGTGCCAGCAGCACCCTTCAGGGGAATGAGCAGTTCTTC. It translates to CASSTLQGNEQFF. J is TRBJ2-1 and V is TRBV9; D might be TRBD1 (6 bases). CDR1 is SGDLS and CDR2 is YYNGEE in the germline V gene. The CDR3 runs 13 residues. V was trimmed by 4 bases and J by 7 bases, leaving 12 bases between them.

The gene calls are TRBV7-2 and TRBJ2-1, with 9 bases matching TRBD2. Trimming removed 2 bases from V and 1 base from J; junction bases left unmatched: 12. Germline lookup yields CDR1 SGHTA and CDR2 FQGNSA. The CDR3 has 19 amino acids. The CDR3 loop reads CASSLSWSGGLGSYNEQFF. In DNA, the CDR3 is TGTGCCAGCAGCTTAAGTTGGAGCGGGGGGTTGGGGTCCTACAATGAGCAGTTCTTC.

Only one count was recorded for this clone. The chain has TRBV25-1 and TRBJ2-1; 9 bases fit TRBD1. The J segment lost 1 base and the V segment lost 5 bases, leaving 12 bases of the junction unmatched. The CDR3 is 18 residues long. CDR1 is MGHDK, CDR2 SYGVNS, per germline. The CDR3 sequence: CASSSQTLGTGSYNEQFF. The DNA for the CDR3 is TGTGCCAGCAGTTCCCAAACCCTCGGGACAGGGTCCTACAATGAGCAGTTCTTC.

This clone was seen a handful of times. The chain recombines TRBV9 with TRBJ2-1; 10 nucleotides align to TRBD2. This CDR3 is built from 14 residues. V dropped 6 bases and J dropped 7; count of bases not matched to a gene: 7. Germline V gene data show CDR1 as SGDLS and CDR2 as YYNGEE. CDR3 DNA: TGTGCCAGCAATCCTAGCGGGAGTTTGAATGAGCAGTTCTTC. Translation gives CASNPSGSLNEQFF. Full variable domain (rest looked up from reference TRBV9 and TRBJ2-1): DSGVTQTPKHLITATGQRVTLRCSPRSGDLSVYWYQQSLDQGLQFLIQYYNGEERAKGNILERFSAQQFPDLHSELNLSSLELGDSALYFCASNPSGSLNEQFFGPGTRLTVL.

This sequence joins TRBV6-5 and TRBJ2-7; D ambiguous. The ends were cut back, 0 bases at V and 3 bases at J, with 9 bases in the middle. CDR1 is MNHEY, CDR2 SVGAGI, per germline. The CDR3 has 14 amino acids. The CDR3 nucleotides read TGTGCCAGCAGTTACTCGAGCCTCCTCTACGAGCAGTACTTC. Residues: CASSYSSLLYEQYF.

This clone has a handful of counts. The gene calls are TRBV18 and TRBJ1-1; D is unclear. The CDR3 is 14 amino acids. Germline CDR1 reads KGHSH; CDR2 reads LQKENI. The V end was cut by 3 bases, the J end by 4 bases, with 12 bases between. CDR3: CASSPSGGSTEAFF. DNA for the CDR3: TGTGCCAGCTCACCCTCCGGCGGGAGCACTGAAGCTTTCTTT.

The chain has TRBV9 and TRBJ2-3, with 12 bases aligning to TRBD2. CDR3 length: 18 residues. V lost 0 bases to trimming and J lost 3 bases; unmatched junction nucleotides: 8. Germline V CDR1 and CDR2: SGDLS, YYNGEE. The CDR3 bases are TGTGCCAGCAGCGTAGCCCATCCTAGCGGGAGGGAGACAGATACGCAGTATTTT. Encoded protein: CASSVAHPSGRETDTQYF. The whole variable domain, remainder taken from reference TRBV9 and TRBJ2-3, is DSGVTQTPKHLITATGQRVTLRCSPRSGDLSVYWYQQSLDQGLQFLIQYYNGEERAKGNILERFSAQQFPDLHSELNLSSLELGDSALYFCASSVAHPSGRETDTQYFGPGTRLTVL.

This clone was observed a handful of times. CDR3 region: CATSRDTSFGNTIYF. The DNA of the CDR3 is TGTGCCACCAGCAGAGATACTAGTTTTGGAAACACCATATATTTT. The J gene is TRBJ1-3, the V gene TRBV15; D unclear. In germline, CDR1 is LNHNV, CDR2 YYDKDF (reference sequence). The CDR3 contains 15 residues. V lost 0 bases to trimming and J lost 3 bases, with 9 bases between them.